The source of this T cell receptor (beta chain) is a study of radiotherapy plus CTLA-4 blockade in lung cancer. On the study more broadly: Objective response was observed in around a sixth of patients, and disease control in roughly 30%.

The data were produced by immunoSEQ multiplex PCR, yet TCRdb's version contains in-frame clones alone and is incomplete. Among roughly 54,000 clones listed, approximately 79% were seen once. The germline V gene encodes CDR1 SGHRS and CDR2 YFSETQ. V lost 1 base to trimming and J lost 8 bases, with 15 bases between them. This CDR3 has 15 amino acids. This clonotype originated in a human donor with non-small cell lung cancer who had a partial response to radiotherapy plus ipilimumab. The V call is TRBV5-1, the J call TRBJ1-4; D gene unclear. The sample was peripheral blood, taken from a patient treated with radiotherapy plus ipilimumab. The CDR3 region has the DNA TGCGCCAGCAGCTTGTCCGGTAGGGAGAACGAAAAACTGTTTTTT. This gives the protein CASSLSGRENEKLFF.